The clone carrying this T cell receptor beta chain occurred many times. The target antigen is unknown. The sample is drawn from a study of CD8 T cells in ankylosing spondylitis. Study results and caveats: Significant enrichment of disease-linked clones was reportedly seen in matched ankylosing spondylitis synovial fluid. Ankylosing spondylitis blood appeared to be characterized by a TCR beta motif of eight highly homologous variants.

Trimming pared 1 base from V and 5 bases from J, leaving 10 bases between. Germline CDR1 is DFQATT and CDR2 is SNEGSKA (reference sequence). CDR3 size: 13 residues. TCRdb redid the calling of the 5' RACE reads with MiXCR, one entry per CDR3 protein. The profile shows about 130,000 distinct CDR3 sequences, approximately 10% of them singletons. The specimen sequenced was blood, either unsorted or a sorted T cell fraction (not recorded which). The TCR originated in a male donor with ankylosing spondylitis or in good health (not recorded which). This sequence joins TRBV20-1 and TRBJ2-3, with a possible D match to TRBD2 (5 bases). Here the CDR3 DNA reads TGCAGTGCTAGAGCTAGCCGGCAAGATACGCAGTATTTT. It codes for CSARASRQDTQYF.